This T cell receptor (beta chain) was recovered during a study of cytomegalovirus exposure and HLA in healthy donors. The sample holds one count of this clone. Vbeta (60) and Jbeta (13) primers were used in the PCR. Data came from immunoSEQ multiplex PCR; TCRdb stores just in-frame clones and leaves some out. The table lists about 160,000 clones, 75% to 85% of them singletons. Germline-derived CDR1 and CDR2 are MNHEY and SVGAGI. There are 15 residues in the CDR3. V was pared by 7 bases and J by 3 bases, with 8 bases of the junction left unmatched. The chain combines TRBV6-5 with TRBJ1-2; 10 bases are shared with TRBD1. This sequence was found in a man aged 50 or older in good health and CMV-seropositive. Material for sequencing was PBMCs. The CDR3 nucleotides read TGTGCCAGCAAGAGGGACAGGGGAAGAGACTATGGCTACACCTTC. This translates into CASKRDRGRDYGYTF.